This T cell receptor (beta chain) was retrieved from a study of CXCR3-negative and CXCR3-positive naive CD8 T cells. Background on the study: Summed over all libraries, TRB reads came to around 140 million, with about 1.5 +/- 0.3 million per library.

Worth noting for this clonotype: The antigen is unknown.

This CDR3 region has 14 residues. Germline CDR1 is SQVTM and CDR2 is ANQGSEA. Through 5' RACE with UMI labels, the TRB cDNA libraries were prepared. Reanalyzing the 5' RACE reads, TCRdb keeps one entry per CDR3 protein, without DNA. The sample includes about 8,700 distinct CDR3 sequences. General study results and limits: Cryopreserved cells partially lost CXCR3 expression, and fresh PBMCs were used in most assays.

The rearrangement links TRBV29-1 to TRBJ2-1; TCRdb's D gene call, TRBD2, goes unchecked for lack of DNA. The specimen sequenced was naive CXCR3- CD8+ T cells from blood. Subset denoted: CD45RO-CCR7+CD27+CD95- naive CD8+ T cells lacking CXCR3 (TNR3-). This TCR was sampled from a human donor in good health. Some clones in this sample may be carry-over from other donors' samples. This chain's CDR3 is CSVEKLAGLNEQFF.